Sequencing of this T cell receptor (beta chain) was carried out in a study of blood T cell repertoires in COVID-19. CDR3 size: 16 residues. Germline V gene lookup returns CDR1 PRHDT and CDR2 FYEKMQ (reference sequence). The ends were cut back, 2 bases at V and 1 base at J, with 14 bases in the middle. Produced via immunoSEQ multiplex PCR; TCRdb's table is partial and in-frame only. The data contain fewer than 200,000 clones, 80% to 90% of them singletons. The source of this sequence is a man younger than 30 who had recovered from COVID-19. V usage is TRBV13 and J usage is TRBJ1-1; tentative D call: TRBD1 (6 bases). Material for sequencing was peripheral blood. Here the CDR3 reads CASSLRRLGGNTEAFF. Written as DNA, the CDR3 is TGTGCCAGCAGCTTAAGGAGGCTAGGGGGGAACACTGAAGCTTTCTTT.